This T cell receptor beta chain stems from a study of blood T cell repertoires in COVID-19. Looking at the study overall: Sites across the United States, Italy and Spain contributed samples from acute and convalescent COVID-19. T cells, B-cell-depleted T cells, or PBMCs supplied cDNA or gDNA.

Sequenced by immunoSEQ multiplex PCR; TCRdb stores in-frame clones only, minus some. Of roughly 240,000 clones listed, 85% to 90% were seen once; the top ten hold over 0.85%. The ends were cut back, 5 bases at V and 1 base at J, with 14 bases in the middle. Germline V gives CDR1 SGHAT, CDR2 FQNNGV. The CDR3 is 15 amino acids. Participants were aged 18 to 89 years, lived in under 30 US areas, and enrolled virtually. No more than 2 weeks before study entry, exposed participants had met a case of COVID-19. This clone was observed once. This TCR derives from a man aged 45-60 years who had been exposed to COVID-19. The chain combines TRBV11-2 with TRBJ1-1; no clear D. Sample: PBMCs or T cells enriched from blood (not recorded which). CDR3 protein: CASSPRARKNTEAFF. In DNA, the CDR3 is TGTGCCAGCAGCCCTCGAGCACGAAAGAACACTGAAGCTTTCTTT.